One T cell receptor (beta chain) is described in this entry. The sample originates from a study of blood T cell repertoires in COVID-19. Study-wide background: Researchers got acute and convalescent COVID-19 samples from the United States, Italy and Spain. The cDNA or gDNA used as material had been derived from T cells, B-cell-depleted T cells, or PBMCs.

The authors' processing: For nucleated cells, counts were estimated from reference gene primer amplification. Libraries were prepared by immunoSEQ multiplex PCR; TCRdb keeps only in-frame clonotypes and omits some of them. V, J and clone size reflect that table, while D and trimming were determined from the DNA. The repertoire consists of approximately 140,000 clones, with 84% occurring once and the leading ten covering 17%. The CDR3 totals 15 residues. CDR1 and CDR2 from the germline V gene are MNHEY and SVGAGI. V trimming: 5 bases; J trimming: 4 bases; junction bases outside the gene matches: 4. The receptor's source is a woman of 80 years or more with acute or convalescent COVID-19. The V gene is TRBV6-5, the J gene TRBJ1-6, with 8 bases fitting TRBD1. Input material: peripheral blood. Written as DNA, the CDR3 is TGTGCCAGCAGTCGGACAGGGCAGTATAATTCACCCCTCCACTTT. It encodes CASSRTGQYNSPLHF.